This paragraph covers one T cell receptor (beta chain) sequence. Study members were between roughly 18 and 100 years old and lived in fewer than 30 US regions. The data were taken from a study of blood T cell repertoires in COVID-19. Study details: The study drew acute and convalescent COVID-19 samples from the United States, Italy and Spain. T cells, B-cell-depleted T cells, or PBMCs provided the cDNA or gDNA that served as material.

Original data processing: From reference gene primer amplification, estimates of nucleated cell counts were derived. Sequencing used immunoSEQ multiplex PCR; TCRdb keeps in-frame clones, though not all of them. The DNA was the basis for D and trimming; V, J and clone size are from that table. The repertoire includes a few hundred thousand clones, roughly nine tenths of them detected once, and 3% to 4% sits in the top ten. Germline assignment: CDR1 SGHRS and CDR2 YFSETQ. This CDR3 comprises 15 residues. V trimming: 0 bases; J trimming: 10 bases; junction bases outside the gene matches: 9. The rearrangement joins TRBV5-1 to TRBJ2-2; 7 bases are a match to TRBD2. Specimen: PBMCs or T cells enriched from blood (not recorded which). This TCR was sampled from a woman aged 18-35 years in a cohort exposed to, infected with or recovered from COVID-19 (not recorded which). The CDR3: CASSLGDSLAEELFF. The CDR3 DNA sequence: TGCGCCAGCAGCTTGGGGGATTCCCTAGCGGAGGAGCTGTTTTTT.